The clone carrying this T cell receptor beta chain was detected a few times. No antigen is known for it. Germline V gene lookup returns CDR1 MGHRA and CDR2 YSYEKL. The CDR3 has 17 amino acids. Between the trimmed V and J ends, which lost 3 bases and 6 bases, there was a span of 24 bases. These data originate in a study of cytomegalovirus exposure and HLA in healthy donors. General observations from the study: Accurate prediction of HLA-A and HLA-B alleles (for most subjects) was reportedly achieved from TCR beta sequences. Researchers left out some V segments, among them TRBV6-2 and TRBV6-3, as indistinguishable. Among the sequence variants, a highly shared cluster was likely an artifact of sequencing.

Use of 60 Vbeta and 13 Jbeta primers characterized the PCR. Sequencing used immunoSEQ multiplex PCR; TCRdb keeps in-frame clones, though not all of them. The table has approximately 190,000 clones, 87% seen once. The sequencing input was PBMCs. The receptor's source is a boy aged 2 to 9 in good health and CMV-seronegative. The gene calls are TRBV4-1 and TRBJ2-7; TRBD2 might be the D (6 bases). The CDR3, as DNA: TGCGCCAGCAGCCACACCCCAATGGGCGGGAACAAGGGCGAGCAGTACTTC. It translates to CASSHTPMGGNKGEQYF.